Below are 17 T cell receptor beta chains sequenced from a single sample in a study of T cells in tumors after PD-1 blockade (dated by TCRdb to between 2018 and 2021). Preparation of the library involved the immunoSEQ multiplex PCR assay. TCRdb mirrors the immuneACCESS table, restricted to in-frame sequences. Some clones are absent from its copies; in checked studies, under half trace to an unresolved V gene, and the reason for the others is unknown. The sample table contains about 20,000 clones; only one count was recorded for approximately 81% of them. Together, the top ten hold more than 20% of the sample. The specimen was PBMCs, collected after anti-PD-1 therapy. All receptors derive from a human donor with advanced basal cell or squamous cell carcinoma (not recorded which).

The V gene is TRBV6-6, the J gene TRBJ2-7; D not resolved. Trimming cost V 3 bases and J 3 bases, with 9 bases left between them. This CDR3 is 13 amino acids long. CDR1 and CDR2 from the germline V gene are MNHNY and SVGAGI (reference sequence). In DNA, the CDR3 is TGTGCCAGCAGTTATGCGAGTGGCTACGAGCAGTACTTC. It is translated as CASSYASGYEQYF.

The chain links TRBV6-6 to TRBJ1-1; TRBD1 might be the D (6 bases). V lost 0 bases to trimming and J lost 4 bases, with 15 bases between them. This CDR3 comprises 16 residues. Germline V gene sequence: CDR1 MNHNY, CDR2 SVGAGI (reference sequence). The CDR3 is CASSYSGGGRTTEAFF. Written as DNA, the CDR3 is TGTGCCAGCAGTTACTCTGGTGGGGGGCGCACCACTGAAGCTTTCTTT.

In its sample, this clone was seen once. The same CDR3 is also encoded by other DNA sequences in this sample. CDR3 region: CASRGSTSSYNSPLHF. The CDR3 coding sequence is TGTGCCAGCAGAGGGTCGACCAGCTCCTATAATTCACCCCTCCACTTT. The chain employs TRBV28 and TRBJ1-6; D call uncertain. From germline, CDR1 is MDHEN and CDR2 SYDVKM. V was shortened by 6 bases and J by 0 bases, with 12 bases between the two germline ends. There are 16 residues in the CDR3.

The chain links TRBV2 to TRBJ2-3; D remains unclear. The CDR3 length is 14 residues. Trimming took 6 bases from V and 0 from J, leaving 10 bases between them. CDR1 and CDR2 from the germline V gene are SNHLY and FYNNEI. The CDR3 DNA is TGTGCCAGCAGGCCCTGGACCAGCACAGATACGCAGTATTTT. Translating it yields CASRPWTSTDTQYF.

A remark on this clone: Other DNA sequences in this sample translate to the same CDR3. The V gene is TRBV10-3, the J gene TRBJ1-2; possible D gene TRBD1, 6 bases. The germline V gene encodes CDR1 ENHRY and CDR2 SYGVKD. Trimming cost V 3 bases and J 6 bases, with 11 bases left between them. There are 13 residues in the CDR3. CDR3 region: CAISEVQGDGYTF. The CDR3 DNA is TGTGCCATCAGTGAAGTACAGGGAGATGGCTACACCTTC.

The V call is TRBV6-1, the J call TRBJ2-1; 9 bases are shared with TRBD2. Germline CDR1 MNHNS, CDR2 SASEGT. V lost 5 bases to trimming and J lost 15 bases; unmatched junction nucleotides: 17. The length of the CDR3 is 15 residues. CDR3 sequence reads: CASSSSPSPREGTFF. The CDR3 DNA reads as TGTGCCAGCAGTAGCTCCCCCTCTCCGCGGGAGGGCACGTTCTTC.

As to this clone: The DNA is left out, because the CDR3 cannot be placed on it with certainty; the CDR3 is given as TCRdb lists it. V and J are TRBV29-1 and TRBJ2-5; the table gives TRBD2 as D, unverified against the DNA. From germline, CDR1 is SQVTM and CDR2 ANQGSEA. The CDR3 is 17 residues long, ends included. CDR3 residues: CSVEGASSGRGQETQYF.

This chain joins TRBV5-1 and TRBJ2-3, with D possibly TRBD1 on 5 matching bases. Trimming pared 3 bases from V and 5 bases from J, leaving 22 bases between. The CDR3 is 17 amino acids. Germline lookup yields CDR1 SGHRS and CDR2 YFSETQ. DNA for the CDR3: TGCGCCAGCAGCTCGTCAATTCATGTTCTTAGGGGAGATACGCAGTATTTT. This translates into CASSSSIHVLRGDTQYF.

CDR3 DNA sequence: TGCAGCACCCTCGGGGGGTTGGCGGATGAGCAGTTCTTC. Amino acid sequence: CSTLGGLADEQFF. The V and J genes are TRBV29-1 and TRBJ2-1; 7 bases match TRBD2. V was clipped by 8 bases and J by 8 bases; unmatched bases: 12. The CDR3 has 13 residues. CDR1 is SQVTM and CDR2 is ANQGSEA in the germline V gene.

The rearrangement links TRBV21-1 to TRBJ1-2; the table's D call of TRBD1 was not tested on the DNA. TRBV21-1 is a pseudogene locus. The CDR3 is 17 amino acids. CDR3 nucleotides: TGTGCCAGCAGCAGAAGACAGGGGGAAGATGGTAACTATGGCTACACCTTC. Protein product: CASSRRQGEDGNYGYTF.

The chain uses TRBV10-3 and TRBJ2-3, with D maybe TRBD2 (6 bases). Trimming stripped 4 bases from V and 3 bases from J, with 14 bases between. The CDR3 length is 15 residues. The germline gives CDR1 ENHRY, CDR2 SYGVKD. The CDR3 coding sequence is TGTGCCATCAGTGGACGGGGGAGCGGGACAGATACGCAGTATTTT. It translates to CAISGRGSGTDTQYF.

This chain connects TRBV9 to TRBJ2-3; 10 bases map to TRBD2. The CDR3 covers 16 residues. V was pared by 0 bases and J by 5 bases, with 6 bases of the junction left unmatched. Germline V lookup: CDR1 SGDLS, CDR2 YYNGEE. The CDR3 nucleotides read TGTGCCAGCAGCGTAGATAGCGGGGGGTTGGAAGATACGCAGTATTTT. This translates into CASSVDSGGLEDTQYF.

The chain carries TRBV5-6 and TRBJ2-1, with TRBD2 identical over 7 bases. The CDR3 is 14 amino acids. The V segment lost 2 bases and the J segment 8 bases; nucleotides outside the gene matches: 7. Looked up from germline, CDR1 is SGHDT and CDR2 is YYEEEE. CDR3 coding DNA: TGTGCCAGCAGCTTTTTTCTAGCGGTCCATGAGCAGTTCTTC. Translated: CASSFFLAVHEQFF. Looking up the rest from reference TRBV5-6 and TRBJ2-1 gives the full variable domain: DAGVTQSPTHLIKTRGQQVTLRCSPKSGHDTVSWYQQALGQGPQFIFQYYEEEERQRGNFPDRFSGHQFPNYSSELNVNALLLGDSALYLCASSFFLAVHEQFFGPGTRLTVL.

The chain employs TRBV5-8 and TRBJ1-3; D unresolved. This CDR3 region has 11 residues. The ends were cut back, 4 bases at V and 6 bases at J, with 5 bases in the middle. The germline gives CDR1 SGHTS, CDR2 YDEGEE. CDR3 sequence: CASSRLNTIYF. The CDR3 DNA reads TGTGCCAGCAGCCGTTTAAACACCATATATTTT.

The J gene is TRBJ2-7, the V gene TRBV3-1 (or the pseudogene TRBV3-2); D is uncertain. With 1 base removed from V and 0 bases from J, the gap between germline ends came to 7 bases. CDR1 and CDR2 from the germline V gene are LGHDT and YNNKEL (reference sequence). This CDR3 spans 14 amino acids. For the CDR3, the DNA is TGTGCCAGCAGCCAAGGGGCGCTCTCCTACGAGCAGTACTTC. Encoded protein: CASSQGALSYEQYF.

The chain carries TRBV2 and TRBJ2-7, with D possibly being TRBD1 (5 bases). V lost 10 bases, J lost 4 bases, and 14 bases lay in between. This CDR3 spans 12 amino acids. Germline V lookup: CDR1 SNHLY, CDR2 FYNNEI. The chain's CDR3 is CAIQPRAYEQYF. The CDR3, as DNA: TGTGCCATCCAACCCAGGGCATACGAGCAGTACTTC.

The chain combines TRBV19 with TRBJ1-1; D possibly corresponds to TRBD1 (5 bases). The V end lost 6 bases, the J end lost 5 bases, and 25 bases lay between the germline ends. Germline V gene sequence: CDR1 LNHDA, CDR2 SQIVND (reference sequence). CDR3 size: 17 residues. The CDR3 is CASSPWVGEPGRTEAFF. In DNA form, the CDR3 reads TGTGCCAGTAGCCCGTGGGTGGGGGAGCCAGGGAGGACTGAAGCTTTCTTT.